This record covers a single T cell receptor (beta chain). This entry is derived from a study of shared clonotypes between healthy human individuals. The CDR3 covers 16 residues. J lost 4 bases, V lost 2 bases, and 9 bases had no gene match. Germline CDR1 MNHEY, CDR2 SMNVEV (reference sequence). Sequencing was performed with immunoSEQ multiplex PCR; in TCRdb, only in-frame clones are kept and a portion is missing. The sample includes 1.5 million to 2.5 million clones, just under 95% of them seen just once. Terminally differentiated effector memory CD45RA+ cells were excluded from the naive CD8 cells, which were CD45RO-negative and positively selected for CCR7.

This receptor was taken from a man younger than 35 in good health. The V and J genes are TRBV27 and TRBJ2-3; 7 bases line up with TRBD1. Sequenced material: naive CD8+ T cells sorted from blood. CDR3 bases: TGTGCCAGCAGTTTAACCGACAGGGTTGGTTCAGATACGCAGTATTTT. It specifies CASSLTDRVGSDTQYF.